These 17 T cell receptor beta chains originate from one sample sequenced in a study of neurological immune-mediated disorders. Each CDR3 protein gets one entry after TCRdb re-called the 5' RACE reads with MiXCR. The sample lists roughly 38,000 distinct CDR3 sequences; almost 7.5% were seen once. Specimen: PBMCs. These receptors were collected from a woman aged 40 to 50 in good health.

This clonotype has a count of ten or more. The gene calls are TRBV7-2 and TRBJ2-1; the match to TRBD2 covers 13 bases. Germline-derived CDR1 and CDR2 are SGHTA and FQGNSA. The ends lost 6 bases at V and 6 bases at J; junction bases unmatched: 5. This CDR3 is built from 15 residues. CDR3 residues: CASSYTSGRANEQFF. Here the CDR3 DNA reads TGTGCCAGCAGTTACACTAGCGGGAGGGCCAATGAGCAGTTCTTC.

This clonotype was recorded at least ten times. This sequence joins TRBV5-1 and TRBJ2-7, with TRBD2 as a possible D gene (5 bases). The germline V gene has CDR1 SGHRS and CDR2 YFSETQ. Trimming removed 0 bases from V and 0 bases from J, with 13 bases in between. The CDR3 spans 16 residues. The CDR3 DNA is TGCGCCAGCAGCTTGGTCGCGGGCCTGAGCTCCTACGAGCAGTACTTC. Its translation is CASSLVAGLSSYEQYF.

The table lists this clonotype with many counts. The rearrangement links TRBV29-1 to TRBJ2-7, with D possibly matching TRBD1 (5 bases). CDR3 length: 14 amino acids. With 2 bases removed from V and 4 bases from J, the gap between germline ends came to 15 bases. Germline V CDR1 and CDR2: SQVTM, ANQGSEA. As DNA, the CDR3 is TGCAGCGTTGAACCCGGAAGGGGTCAATACGAGCAGTACTTC. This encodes CSVEPGRGQYEQYF.

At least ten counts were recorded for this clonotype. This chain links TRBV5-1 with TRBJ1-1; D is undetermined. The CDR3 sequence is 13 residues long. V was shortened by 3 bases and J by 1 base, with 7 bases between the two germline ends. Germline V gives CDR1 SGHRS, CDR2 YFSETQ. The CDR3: CASSWRENTEAFF. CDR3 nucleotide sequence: TGCGCCAGCAGCTGGCGGGAGAACACTGAAGCTTTCTTT.

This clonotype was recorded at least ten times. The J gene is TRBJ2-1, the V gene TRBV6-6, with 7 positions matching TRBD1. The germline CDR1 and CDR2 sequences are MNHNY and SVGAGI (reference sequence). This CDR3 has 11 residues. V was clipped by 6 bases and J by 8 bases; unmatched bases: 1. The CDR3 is CASSDRDEQFF. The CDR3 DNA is TGTGCCAGCAGCGACAGGGATGAGCAGTTCTTC.

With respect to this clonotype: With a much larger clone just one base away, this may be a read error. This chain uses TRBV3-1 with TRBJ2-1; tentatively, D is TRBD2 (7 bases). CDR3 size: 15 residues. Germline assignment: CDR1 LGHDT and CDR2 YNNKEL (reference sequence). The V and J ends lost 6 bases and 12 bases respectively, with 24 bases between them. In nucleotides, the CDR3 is TGTGCCAGCAGTCGCGGGGGCGCGGATGCGGGCCGGCAGTTCTTC. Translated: CASSRGGADAGRQFF.

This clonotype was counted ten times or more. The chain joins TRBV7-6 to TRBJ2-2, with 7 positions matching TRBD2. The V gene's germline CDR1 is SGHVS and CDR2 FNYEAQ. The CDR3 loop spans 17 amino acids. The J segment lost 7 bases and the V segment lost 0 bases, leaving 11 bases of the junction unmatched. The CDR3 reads CASSLALQIAGRGELFF. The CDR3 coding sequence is TGTGCCAGCAGCTTAGCCTTACAGATAGCGGGTCGCGGGGAGCTGTTTTTT.

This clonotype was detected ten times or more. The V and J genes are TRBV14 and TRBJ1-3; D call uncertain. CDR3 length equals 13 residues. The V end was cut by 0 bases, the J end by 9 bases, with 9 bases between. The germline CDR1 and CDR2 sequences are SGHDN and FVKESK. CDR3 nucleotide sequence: TGTGCCAGCAGCCAAGAAAACCGGCGCACCATATATTTT. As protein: CASSQENRRTIYF.

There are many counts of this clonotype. CDR3 coding DNA: TGTGCCACCAGTGACCTCGGCCAACAGGGGACTTCCTACAATGAGCAGTTCTTC. This gives the protein CATSDLGQQGTSYNEQFF. The chain joins TRBV24-1 to TRBJ2-1; tentatively, D is TRBD1 (7 bases). Trimming pared 4 bases from V and 1 base from J, leaving 19 bases between. This CDR3 has 18 residues. Germline values: CDR1 KGHDR, CDR2 SFDVKD.

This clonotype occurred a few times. This CDR3 is CASSQETEIYGYTF. DNA of the CDR3: TGTGCCAGCAGCCAAGAGACAGAAATATATGGCTACACCTTC. The chain recombines TRBV14 with TRBJ1-2; a possible D gene is TRBD1 (5 bases). Per the germline V gene, CDR1 is SGHDN and CDR2 is FVKESK. The CDR3 covers 14 residues. The germline V and J ends were trimmed by 0 bases and 5 bases, with 10 bases remaining between them.

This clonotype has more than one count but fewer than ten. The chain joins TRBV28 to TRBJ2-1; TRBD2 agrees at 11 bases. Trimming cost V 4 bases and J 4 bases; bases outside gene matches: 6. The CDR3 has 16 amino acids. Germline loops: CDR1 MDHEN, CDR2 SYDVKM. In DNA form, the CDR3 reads TGTGCCAGCAGTTCGGCTAGCGGGAGGAGTTACAATGAGCAGTTCTTC. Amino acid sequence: CASSSASGRSYNEQFF.

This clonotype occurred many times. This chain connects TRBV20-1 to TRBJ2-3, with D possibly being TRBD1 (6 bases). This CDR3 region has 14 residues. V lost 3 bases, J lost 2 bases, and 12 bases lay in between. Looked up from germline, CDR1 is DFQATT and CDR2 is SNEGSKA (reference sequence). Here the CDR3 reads CSARSRGSTDTQYF. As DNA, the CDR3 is TGCAGTGCTAGGAGCAGGGGCTCCACAGATACGCAGTATTTT.

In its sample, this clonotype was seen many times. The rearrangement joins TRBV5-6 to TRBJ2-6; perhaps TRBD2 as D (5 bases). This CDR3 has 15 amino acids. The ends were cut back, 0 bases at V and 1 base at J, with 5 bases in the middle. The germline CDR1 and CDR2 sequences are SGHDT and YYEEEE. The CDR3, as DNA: TGTGCCAGCAGCTTGGGAGGGTCTGGGGCCAACGTCCTGACTTTC. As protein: CASSLGGSGANVLTF.

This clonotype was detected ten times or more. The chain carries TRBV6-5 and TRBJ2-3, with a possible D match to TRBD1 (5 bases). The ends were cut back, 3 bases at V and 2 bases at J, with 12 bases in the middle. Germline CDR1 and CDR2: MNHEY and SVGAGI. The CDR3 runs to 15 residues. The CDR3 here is CASSYKGPYTDTQYF. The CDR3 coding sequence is TGTGCCAGCAGTTATAAGGGGCCATACACAGATACGCAGTATTTT.

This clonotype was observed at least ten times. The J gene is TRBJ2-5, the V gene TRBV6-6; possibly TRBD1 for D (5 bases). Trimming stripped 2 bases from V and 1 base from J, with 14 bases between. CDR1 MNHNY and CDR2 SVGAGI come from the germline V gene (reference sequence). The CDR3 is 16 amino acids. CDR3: CASSYTLDSFQETQYF. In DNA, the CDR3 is TGTGCCAGCAGTTACACCTTAGACAGTTTCCAAGAGACCCAGTACTTC.

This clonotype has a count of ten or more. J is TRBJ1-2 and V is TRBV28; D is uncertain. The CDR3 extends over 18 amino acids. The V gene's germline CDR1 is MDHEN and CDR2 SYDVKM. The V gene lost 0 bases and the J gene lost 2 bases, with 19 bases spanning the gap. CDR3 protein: CASSLWNFRLGLNYGYTF. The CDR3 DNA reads TGTGCCAGCAGTTTATGGAACTTTCGATTGGGTTTGAACTATGGCTACACCTTC.

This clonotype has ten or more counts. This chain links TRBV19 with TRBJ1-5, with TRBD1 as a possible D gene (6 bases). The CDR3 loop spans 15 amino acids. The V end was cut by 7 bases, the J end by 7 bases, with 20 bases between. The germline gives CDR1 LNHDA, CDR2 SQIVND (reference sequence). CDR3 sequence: CASTGGHPQRQPQHF. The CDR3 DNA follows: TGTGCCAGTACCGGGGGGCATCCTCAAAGGCAGCCCCAGCATTTT.